This entry concerns a single TCR beta chain. Its specificity is unknown. Here immunoSEQ multiplex PCR was the method, and the copy in TCRdb shows in-frame clones only, minus some. The table has approximately 12,000 clones, approximately 82% seen once. These data originate in a study of PD-1 blockade in classical Hodgkin lymphoma. Study observations and caveats: Some patients began nivolumab under 1 year after ASCT. These patients were excluded from later analyses. TCR diversity rose significantly by C4D1 in CD4+ but not CD8+ cells.

After autologous stem cell transplantation all patients relapsed, and prior brentuximab vedotin exposure differed between cohorts. There are 14 residues in the CDR3. The V and J ends lost 2 bases and 4 bases respectively, with 9 bases between them. Germline values: CDR1 MDHEN, CDR2 SYDVKM. This TCR derives from a human donor with classical Hodgkin lymphoma. Sequencing used peripheral blood mononuclear cells (PBMCs), obtained before the second cycle of nivolumab. The chain has TRBV28 and TRBJ1-5, with D possibly TRBD1 on 6 matching bases. The CDR3 DNA reads as TGTGCCAGCAGTTTAGTAAGGGGGAATCAGCCCCAGCATTTT. Its protein product is CASSLVRGNQPQHF.